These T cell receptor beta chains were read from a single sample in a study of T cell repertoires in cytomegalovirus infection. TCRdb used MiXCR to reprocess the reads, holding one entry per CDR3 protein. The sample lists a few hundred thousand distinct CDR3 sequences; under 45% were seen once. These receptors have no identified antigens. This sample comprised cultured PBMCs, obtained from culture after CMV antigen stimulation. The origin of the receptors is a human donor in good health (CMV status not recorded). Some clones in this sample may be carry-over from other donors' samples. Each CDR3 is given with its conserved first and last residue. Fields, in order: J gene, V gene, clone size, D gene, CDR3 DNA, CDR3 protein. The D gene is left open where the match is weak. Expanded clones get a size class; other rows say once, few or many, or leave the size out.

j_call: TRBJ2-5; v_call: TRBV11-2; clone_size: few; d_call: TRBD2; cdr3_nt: TGTGCCAGCAGCTTCCGCGGGAGGGACCAAGAGACCCAGTACTTC; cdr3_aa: CASSFRGRDQETQYF
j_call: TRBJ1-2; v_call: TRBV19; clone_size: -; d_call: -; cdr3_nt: TGTGCCAGTAGTGACGGATATGGCTACACCTTC; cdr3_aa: CASSDGYGYTF
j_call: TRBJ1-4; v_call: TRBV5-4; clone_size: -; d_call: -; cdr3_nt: TGTGCCAGCAGCTCTCCAGGGGAAACTAATGAAAAACTGTTTTTT; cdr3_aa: CASSSPGETNEKLFF
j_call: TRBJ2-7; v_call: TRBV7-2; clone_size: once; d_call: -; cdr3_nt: TGTGCCAGCAGCCCCCGGGACGGCTACGAGCAGTACTTC; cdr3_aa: CASSPRDGYEQYF
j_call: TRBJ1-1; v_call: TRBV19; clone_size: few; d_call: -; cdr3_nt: TGTGCCAGTAGCACAGCAGGGACTAGAACGGGGGATGCTTTCTTT; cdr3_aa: CASSTAGTRTGDAFF
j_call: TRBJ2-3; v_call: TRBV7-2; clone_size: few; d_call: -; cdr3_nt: TGTGCCAGCAGCTTGTACAGCCGCACAGATACGCAGTATTTT; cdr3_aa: CASSLYSRTDTQYF
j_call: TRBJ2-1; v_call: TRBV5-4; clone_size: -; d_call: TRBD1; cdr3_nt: TGTGCCAGCAGCTGGGGGACAGTCTCCTACAATGAGCAGTTCTTC; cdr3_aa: CASSWGTVSYNEQFF
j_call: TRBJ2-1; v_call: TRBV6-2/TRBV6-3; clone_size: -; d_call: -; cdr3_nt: TGTGCCAGCAGCAGAGACAGCCCCTACAATGAGCAGTTCTTC; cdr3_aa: CASSRDSPYNEQFF
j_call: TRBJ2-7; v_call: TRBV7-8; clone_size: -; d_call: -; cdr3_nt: TGTGCCAGCAGCCATCGTAATACAGGGTTTAGTTCTAATGGGCCCTACGAGCAGTACTTC; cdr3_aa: CASSHRNTGFSSNGPYEQYF
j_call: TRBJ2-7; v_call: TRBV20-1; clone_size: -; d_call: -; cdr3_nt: TGCAGTGCTCTCGTTCCAGCCTCCTACGAGCAGTACTTC; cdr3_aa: CSALVPASYEQYF
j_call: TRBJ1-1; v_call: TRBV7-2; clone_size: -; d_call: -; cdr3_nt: TGTGCCAGCAGCTTTACAACCGGCCCTGCTTTCTTT; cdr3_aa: CASSFTTGPAFF
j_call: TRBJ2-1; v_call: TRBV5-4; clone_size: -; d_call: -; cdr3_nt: TGTGCCAGCAGCCAAGGGACGGTACGAAATGAGCAGTTCTTC; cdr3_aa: CASSQGTVRNEQFF
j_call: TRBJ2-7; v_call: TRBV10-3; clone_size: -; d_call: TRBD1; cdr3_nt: TGTGCCATCAGTGAAGGACAGGGGGTTTACGAGCAGTACTTC; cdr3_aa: CAISEGQGVYEQYF
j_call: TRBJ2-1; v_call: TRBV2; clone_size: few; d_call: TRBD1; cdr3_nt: TGTGCCAGCACTTACGACAGGGGGGCCTACAATGAGCAGTTCTTC; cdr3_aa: CASTYDRGAYNEQFF
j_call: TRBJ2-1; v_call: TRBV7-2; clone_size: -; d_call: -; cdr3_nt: TGTGCCAGCAGCTTAGCTTCCGGGCTCGGCAATGAGCAGTTCTTC; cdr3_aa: CASSLASGLGNEQFF
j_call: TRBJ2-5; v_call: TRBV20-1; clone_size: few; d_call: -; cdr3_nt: TGCAGTACTAGCCTTCAAGAGACCCAGTACTTC; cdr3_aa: CSTSLQETQYF
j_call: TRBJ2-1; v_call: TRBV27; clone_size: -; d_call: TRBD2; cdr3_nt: TGTGCCAGCAGTTGGACTAGCGGGAGGGTCAATGAGCAGTTCTTC; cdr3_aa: CASSWTSGRVNEQFF
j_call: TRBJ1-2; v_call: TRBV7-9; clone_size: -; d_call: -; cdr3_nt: TGTGCCAGCAGCGAGGGGGCTAACTATGGCTACACCTTC; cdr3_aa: CASSEGANYGYTF
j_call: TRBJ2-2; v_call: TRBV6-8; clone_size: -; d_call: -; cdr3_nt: TGTGCCAGCAGCGCCCTCCTCGGGGAGCTGTTTTTT; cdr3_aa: CASSALLGELFF
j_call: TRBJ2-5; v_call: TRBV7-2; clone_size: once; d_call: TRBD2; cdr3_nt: TGTGCCAGCAGCCGCGGGGGGGGCGGGGAGACCCAGTACTTC; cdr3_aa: CASSRGGGGETQYF
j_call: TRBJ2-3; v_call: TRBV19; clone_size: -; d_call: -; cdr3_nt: TGTGCCACAGGGGGAGGGATGTCGAGGGATACGCAGTATTTT; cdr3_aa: CATGGGMSRDTQYF
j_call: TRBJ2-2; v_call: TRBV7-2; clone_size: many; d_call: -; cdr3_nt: TGTGCCAGCAGCTTATCCAGGAACACCGGGGAGCTGTTTTTT; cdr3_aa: CASSLSRNTGELFF
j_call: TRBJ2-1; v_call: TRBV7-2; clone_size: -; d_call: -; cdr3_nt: TGTGCCAGCAGCTTAGCGGGTGCTCTGACCTACAATGAGCAGTTCTTC; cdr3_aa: CASSLAGALTYNEQFF
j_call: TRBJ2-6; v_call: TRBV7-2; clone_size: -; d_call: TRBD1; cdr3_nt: TGTGCCAGCAGCTTAGAAGGATTAGGACAGGGTTCCTCTGGGGCCAACGTCCTGACTTTC; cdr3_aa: CASSLEGLGQGSSGANVLTF
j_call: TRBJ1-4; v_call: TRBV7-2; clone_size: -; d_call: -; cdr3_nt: TGTGCCAGCAGCCGAGTTGCAACTAATGAAAAACTGTTTTTT; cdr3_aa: CASSRVATNEKLFF
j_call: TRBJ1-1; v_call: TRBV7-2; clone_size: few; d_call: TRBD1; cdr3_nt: TGTGCCAGCAGCGCGTACAGGGGGCGTGAAGCTTTCTTT; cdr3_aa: CASSAYRGREAFF
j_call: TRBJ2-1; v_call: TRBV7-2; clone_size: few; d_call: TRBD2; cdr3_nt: TGTGCCAGCAGCTTCGCGGGACTAGCGAGCTCCTACAATGAGCAGTTCTTC; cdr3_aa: CASSFAGLASSYNEQFF
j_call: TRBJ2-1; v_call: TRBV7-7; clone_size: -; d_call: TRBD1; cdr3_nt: TGTGCCAGCAGTTCAGGACAGGGGGCGATAAATGAGCAGTTCTTC; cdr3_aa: CASSSGQGAINEQFF